The clone carrying this T cell receptor (beta chain) occurred once. The antigen remains undetermined. Method: immunoSEQ multiplex PCR; TCRdb's copy keeps in-frame clones and lacks some. The sample includes some 76,000 clones, about 95% of them seen just once. The data are from a study of T cell clonotyping in hematopoietic cell transplantation. Whole-study results and caveats: Few recipient clonotypes overlapped donors; over 97% were de novo at given depth.

Germline V gene data show CDR1 as GTSNPN and CDR2 as SVGIG (reference sequence). V gave up 5 bases and J gave up 1 base, with 17 bases separating them. The CDR3 sequence is 16 residues long. Time point in this sample: recipient sample about 28 days before transplant, after cytoreduction. The sequencing used peripheral blood mononuclear cells, collected before stem cell transplant. This receptor was obtained from a woman in her forties or fifties with acute myeloid leukemia. Some clones in this sample may be carry-over from other donors' samples. This chain joins TRBV30 and TRBJ1-4; D remains ambiguous. Here the CDR3 reads CAWDDGLFLTNEKLFF. In nucleotides, the CDR3 is TGTGCCTGGGACGACGGGTTATTTTTAACTAATGAAAAACTGTTTTTT.